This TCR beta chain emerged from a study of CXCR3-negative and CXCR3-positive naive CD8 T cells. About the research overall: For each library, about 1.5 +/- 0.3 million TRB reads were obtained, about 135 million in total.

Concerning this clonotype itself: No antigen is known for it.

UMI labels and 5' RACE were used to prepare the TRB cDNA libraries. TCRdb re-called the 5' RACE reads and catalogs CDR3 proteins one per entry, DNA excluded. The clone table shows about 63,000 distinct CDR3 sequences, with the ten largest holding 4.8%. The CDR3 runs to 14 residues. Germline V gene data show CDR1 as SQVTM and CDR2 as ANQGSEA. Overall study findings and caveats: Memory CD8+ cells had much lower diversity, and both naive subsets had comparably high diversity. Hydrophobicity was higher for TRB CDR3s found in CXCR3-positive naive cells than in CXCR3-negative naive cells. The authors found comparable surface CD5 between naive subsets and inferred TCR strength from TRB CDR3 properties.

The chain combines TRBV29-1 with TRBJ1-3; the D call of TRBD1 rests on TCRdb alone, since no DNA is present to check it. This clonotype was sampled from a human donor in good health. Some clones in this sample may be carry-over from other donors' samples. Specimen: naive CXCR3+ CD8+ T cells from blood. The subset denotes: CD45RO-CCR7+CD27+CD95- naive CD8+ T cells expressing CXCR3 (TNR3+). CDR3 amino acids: CSVWSGQERNTIYF.